In its sample, the clone carrying this T cell receptor beta chain was seen a few times. What it binds is not known. This specimen comes from a study of T cell responses to AZD1222 COVID-19 vaccine. General study points: Spike-specific TCR breadth and depth went up after people got two AZD1222 doses. The sample set comprised mostly white British donors with more females, and clonal diversity was possibly underestimated. Spike as a whole was targeted by vaccine-associated CD4 TCRs, dominant at 160-218 and 743-854.

The repertoire was sequenced with immunoSEQ multiplex PCR; TCRdb's copy has only in-frame clones and lacks some. The profile covers about 84,000 clones, with about 86% appearing a single time and 5.5% to 6% taken by the ten largest. The starting material was peripheral blood, obtained 28 days after the second AZD1222 dose. This clonotype was sampled from an adult who received the AZD1222 COVID-19 vaccine.

CDR3 in amino acids: CASSPTRLAGGRYYEQYF. CDR3 DNA sequence: TGTGCCAGCAGCCCAACCCGGCTAGCGGGAGGGAGGTACTACGAGCAGTACTTC. This sequence joins TRBV7-9 and TRBJ2-7; 12 positions match TRBD2. The CDR3 loop spans 18 amino acids. The V segment lost 5 bases and the J segment 3 bases; nucleotides outside the gene matches: 14. Germline CDR1 and CDR2: SEHNR and FQNEAQ (reference sequence).